This TCR beta chain was documented in a study of CD4 T cells in lung cancer (dated by TCRdb to about 2019). General notes on the study: In the study, blood T cells from NSCLC patients were screened for responses to candidate mutation-encoded neoepitopes, and neoantigen-specific CD4+ T-cell clones and TCRs were isolated. Aged 60 to 69 when blood was donated, the resected patients, most of whom were former smokers, had either lung adenocarcinoma or squamous cell carcinoma. Treatments the patients had received before donating blood included platinum chemotherapy, and some of the patients were given nivolumab or pembrolizumab. Deep sequencing of TCRB was used to follow the frequency of neoantigen-specific clonotypes in tumor resections, non-adjacent lung and cultured T-cell products. What the research found in general, with its limitations: IFNgamma-sorted cells included nonspecific IFNgamma producers of unknown purity, so expanded lines ranged from monoclonal to oligoclonal. Some blood-derived responses might reflect in vitro priming of naive T cells or cross-reactivity rather than memory responses to the cancer.

PBMCs were stimulated with mutant 27-mer peptides plus IL21, IL7, IL15 and IL2 for approximately 14 days, then restimulated with peptide-pulsed autologous B cells. After restimulation with peptide-pulsed B cells, live IFNgamma-secreting T cells were sorted on a FACS Aria2 by cytokine capture. Sorted cells were expanded for roughly 12 to 20 days at limiting dilution, with about 3 or 10 cells per well, using irradiated allogeneic PBMCs, phytohemagglutinin and IL2. Either peripheral blood samples or leukapheresis products were collected from the patients. To screen the expanded lines for antigen specificity, an IFNgamma ELISA was run against autologous B cells pulsed with mutant peptides. The library relied on the immunoSEQ multiplex PCR assay. Qiagen DNeasy or QIAamp micro DNA kits were used to isolate DNA, and the Adaptive Biotechnology human TCRB sequencing kit was used to sequence TCRB. Sequencing of TCRB libraries was performed on an Illumina MiSeq. The original methods were these. TCRB sequence data were analyzed using the kit provider's software, and tumor enrichment of clonotype templates was assessed with Fisher's exact test. In TCRdb, the immuneACCESS table is reduced to in-frame sequences with V and J assigned. These tables do not hold every clone; where another copy was compared, an unresolved V gene accounts for under half, and the others remain unexplained. V and J calls and clone size are those listed in that table; D and trimming were worked out from the DNA. This sample gives 290 or so clones in total; around 90% of them show up just once. Of the sample, approximately 83% is held by the ten largest clones.

Taking its sample share into account, this clone is hyperexpanded (1% or more). Which antigen it targets is not known. Per-base qualities were not stored, and no clone one base away is much larger. Source material: a CD4+ T cell line or clone grown in culture. The receptor was isolated from a woman in her fifties or sixties with non-small cell lung cancer. Some clones in this sample may be carry-over from other donors' samples.

The CDR3 reads CASSLPPPSYPGELFF. In nucleotide form, the sequence is TGTGCCAGCAGTTTACCTCCCCCCAGCTACCCCGGGGAGCTGTTTTTT. Recombination linked TRBV28 to TRBJ2-2, with the identity of the D gene unclear. Based on the germline V gene, the CDR1 and CDR2 sequences are MDHEN and SYDVKM. The CDR3 runs 16 residues from the cysteine to the phenylalanine. The kept DNA is CDR3 alone, 48 bases in frame from the first base. V is clipped by 2 bases and J by 6 bases, and the sequence between their germline boundaries is 16 bases long.